This T cell receptor (beta chain) was observed in a study of lymphopenia after photon versus proton radiotherapy. TCRdb keeps only in-frame clones here, not all; method: immunoSEQ multiplex PCR. The table lists 50,000 or so clones, about 92% of them singletons. V lost 0 bases and J 1 base, leaving 6 bases between the germline ends. There are 14 residues in the CDR3. Germline CDR1 and CDR2: MNHNS and SASEGT. General study points: Only patients who died were analyzed for survival; proton advantage is unproven. After lymphocyte nadir, photon-treated repertoires showed oligoclonal expansion, especially CD8+ Temra. Relative stability marked proton patients; photon patients lost diversity and naive cells.

About this clone: Its antigen is unknown.

The sequenced sample was peripheral blood, obtained from a patient treated with photon-based radiotherapy. This chain links TRBV6-1 with TRBJ1-1; D is possibly TRBD1 (5 bases). The receptor comes from a woman between 40 and 55 years old with cholangiocarcinoma. CDR3 sequence reads: CASSEARGNTEAFF. CDR3 nucleotide sequence: TGTGCCAGCAGTGAAGCGAGGGGGAACACTGAAGCTTTCTTT.